This T cell receptor (beta chain) was recorded in a study of shared clonotypes between healthy human individuals. The assay was immunoSEQ multiplex PCR, and TCRdb's table has in-frame clones only and misses some. This sample carries some 2,400,000 clones, around 95% of them seen once, and the ten largest clones take less than 0.15%. The CDR3 sequence is 14 residues long. Trimming took off 0 bases at V and 4 bases at J, with 9 bases between the two ends. In germline, CDR1 is MNHNS, CDR2 SASEGT. Sequencing was done on a sample of naive CD4+ T cells sorted from blood. Documented subset: CD45RA+ positively selected. The TCR comes from a man between 18 and 35 years old in good health. The chain recombines TRBV6-1 with TRBJ1-1; D is unresolved. The chain's CDR3 is CASSEALGITEAFF. The CDR3 bases are TGTGCCAGCAGTGAAGCGTTGGGGATCACTGAAGCTTTCTTT.